This is a list of T cell receptor beta chains from one sample in a study of blood T cell repertoires in COVID-19. Sequenced by immunoSEQ multiplex PCR; TCRdb stores in-frame clones only, minus some. The profile shows over 150,000 clones, 84% of them singletons. The sequenced sample was peripheral blood. The receptors shown here come from a human donor in a cohort sampled during active COVID-19. The CDR3 runs from the conserved cysteine through the conserved F or W. Fields, in order: V gene, J gene, D gene, CDR3 DNA, CDR3 protein. D genes are given only for firm matches.

>TRBV5-4|TRBJ1-2|TRBD1
TGTGCCAGCAGCTCCGGACAGGGAGGGCGGTATGGCTACACCTTC
CASSSGQGGRYGYTF
>TRBV3-1/TRBV3-2|TRBJ1-1|-
TGTGCCAGCAGCCAAGATCGCGGGGGGGGAACTGAAGCTTTCTTT
CASSQDRGGGTEAFF
>TRBV6-6|TRBJ1-1|TRBD1
TGTGCCAGCAGTCCAAAGACAGGGTCGCACACTGAAGCTTTCTTT
CASSPKTGSHTEAFF
>TRBV5-1|TRBJ2-7|-
TGCGCCAGCAGCTTGGCCGCCAGCTCCTACGAGCAGTACTTC
CASSLAASSYEQYF
>TRBV6-6|TRBJ2-7|-
TGTGCCAGCAGCCCTTCGTGGGGGGACTACGAGCAGTACTTC
CASSPSWGDYEQYF
>TRBV5-1|TRBJ2-5|TRBD2
TGCGCCAGCAGCTTGGGACTAGCGAGGGAGACCCAGTACTTC
CASSLGLARETQYF
>TRBV7-2|TRBJ1-4|TRBD1
TGTGCCAGCAGCTCACCGCCGGGACAGGGAAATGAAAAACTGTTTTTT
CASSSPPGQGNEKLFF
>TRBV6-1|TRBJ2-2|TRBD1
TGTGCCAGCAGTGAGACAGGGGTGGACACCGGGGAGCTGTTTTTT
CASSETGVDTGELFF
>TRBV5-1|TRBJ1-4|-
TGCGCCAGCAGCTTGAGACAGGTTACCCGCGATCAAGAAAAACTGTTTTTT
CASSLRQVTRDQEKLFF
>TRBV29-1|TRBJ2-3|-
TGCAGCGGTTACGGACAGAACACAGATACGCAGTATTTT
CSGYGQNTDTQYF
>TRBV27|TRBJ1-1|TRBD1
TGTGCCAGCAGTGGGACAGGGAAGACTGAAGCTTTCTTT
CASSGTGKTEAFF
>TRBV5-6|TRBJ1-4|-
TGTGCCAGCAGCTTGTCTTTAAATGAAAAACTGTTTTTT
CASSLSLNEKLFF
>TRBV7-2|TRBJ1-4|-
TGTGCCAGCAGCTTAGTTCCCCTACCAACTAATGAAAAACTGTTTTTT
CASSLVPLPTNEKLFF
>TRBV2|TRBJ2-1|TRBD2
TGTGCCAGCAGTGAATACTCCGAATGGACTAGGAGGGGTGAAAATGAGCAGTTCTTC
CASSEYSEWTRRGENEQFF
>TRBV7-9|TRBJ2-1|TRBD1
TGTGCCAGCAGCACAACAGGGGAACCATACAATGAGCAGTTCTTC
CASSTTGEPYNEQFF